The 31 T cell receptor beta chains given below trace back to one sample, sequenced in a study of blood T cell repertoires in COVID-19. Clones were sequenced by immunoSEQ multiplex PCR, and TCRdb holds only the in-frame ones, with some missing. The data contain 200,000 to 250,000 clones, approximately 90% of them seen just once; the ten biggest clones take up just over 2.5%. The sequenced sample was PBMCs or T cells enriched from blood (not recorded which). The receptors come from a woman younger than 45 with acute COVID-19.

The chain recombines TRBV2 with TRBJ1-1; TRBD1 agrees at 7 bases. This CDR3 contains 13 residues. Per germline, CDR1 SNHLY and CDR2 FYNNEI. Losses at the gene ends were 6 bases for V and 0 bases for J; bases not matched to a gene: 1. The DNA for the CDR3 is TGTGCCAGCAGGACAGGGTTGAACACTGAAGCTTTCTTT. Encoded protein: CASRTGLNTEAFF.

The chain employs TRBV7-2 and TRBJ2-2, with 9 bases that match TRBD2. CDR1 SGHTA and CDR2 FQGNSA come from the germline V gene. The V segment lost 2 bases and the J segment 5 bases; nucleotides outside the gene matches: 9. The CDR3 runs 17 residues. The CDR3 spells CASSLMRGGAGTGELFF. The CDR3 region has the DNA TGTGCCAGCAGCTTAATGCGCGGGGGGGCCGGGACCGGGGAGCTGTTTTTT.

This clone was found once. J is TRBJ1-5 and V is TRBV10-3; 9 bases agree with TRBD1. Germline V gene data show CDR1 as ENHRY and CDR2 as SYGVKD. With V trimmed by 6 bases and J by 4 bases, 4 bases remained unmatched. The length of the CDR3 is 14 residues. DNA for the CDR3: TGTGCCATCAGAAAACAGGGGGCGAATCAGCCCCAGCATTTT. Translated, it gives CAIRKQGANQPQHF.

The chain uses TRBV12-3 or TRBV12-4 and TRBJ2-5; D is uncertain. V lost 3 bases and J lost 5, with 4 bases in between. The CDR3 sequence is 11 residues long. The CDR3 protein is CASSFEETQYF. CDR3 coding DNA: TGTGCCAGCAGTTTCGAGGAGACCCAGTACTTC.

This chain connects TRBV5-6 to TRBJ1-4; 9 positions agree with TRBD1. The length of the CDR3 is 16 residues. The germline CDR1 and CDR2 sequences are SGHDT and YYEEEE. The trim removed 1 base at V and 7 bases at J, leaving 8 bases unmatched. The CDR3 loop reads CASSLRQQGAREKLFF. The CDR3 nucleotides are TGTGCCAGCAGCTTGCGGCAACAGGGGGCACGTGAAAAACTGTTTTTT. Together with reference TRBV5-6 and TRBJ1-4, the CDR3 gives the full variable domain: DAGVTQSPTHLIKTRGQQVTLRCSPKSGHDTVSWYQQALGQGPQFIFQYYEEEERQRGNFPDRFSGHQFPNYSSELNVNALLLGDSALYLCASSLRQQGAREKLFFGSGTQLSVL.

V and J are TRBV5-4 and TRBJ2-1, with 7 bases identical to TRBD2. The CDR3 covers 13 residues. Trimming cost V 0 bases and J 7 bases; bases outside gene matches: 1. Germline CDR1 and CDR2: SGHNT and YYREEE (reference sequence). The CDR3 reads CASSLVGGNEQFF. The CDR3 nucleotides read TGTGCCAGCAGCTTGGTGGGGGGGAATGAGCAGTTCTTC.

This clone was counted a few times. DNA of the CDR3: TGTGCCAGCAGAAGTTTCGGACAGGGGGCGGATGGCTACACCTTC. Residues: CASRSFGQGADGYTF. The chain joins TRBV6-5 to TRBJ1-2, with 11 bases that match TRBD1. The CDR3 sequence is 15 residues long. Germline CDR1 and CDR2: MNHEY and SVGAGI. The junction had 9 bases not matched to a gene; V was cut back by 6 bases and J by 6 bases.

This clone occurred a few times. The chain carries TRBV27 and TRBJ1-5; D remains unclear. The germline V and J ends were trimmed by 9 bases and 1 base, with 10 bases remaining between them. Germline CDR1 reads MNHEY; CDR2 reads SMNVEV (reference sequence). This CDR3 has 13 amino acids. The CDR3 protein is CARAAMSNQPQHF. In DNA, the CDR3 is TGTGCCAGAGCGGCAATGAGCAATCAGCCCCAGCATTTT.

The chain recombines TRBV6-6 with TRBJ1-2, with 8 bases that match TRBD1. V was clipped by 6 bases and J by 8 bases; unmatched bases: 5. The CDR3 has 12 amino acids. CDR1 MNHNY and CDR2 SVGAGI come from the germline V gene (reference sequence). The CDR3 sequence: CASRPQGAGYTF. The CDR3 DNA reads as TGTGCCAGCAGGCCTCAGGGGGCGGGCTACACCTTC.

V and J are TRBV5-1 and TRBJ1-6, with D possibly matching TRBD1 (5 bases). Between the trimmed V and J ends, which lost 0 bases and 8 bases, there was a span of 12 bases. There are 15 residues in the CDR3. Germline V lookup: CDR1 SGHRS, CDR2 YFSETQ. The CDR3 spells CASSLDGREDSPLHF. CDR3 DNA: TGCGCCAGCAGCTTGGACGGCAGGGAGGATTCACCCCTCCACTTT.

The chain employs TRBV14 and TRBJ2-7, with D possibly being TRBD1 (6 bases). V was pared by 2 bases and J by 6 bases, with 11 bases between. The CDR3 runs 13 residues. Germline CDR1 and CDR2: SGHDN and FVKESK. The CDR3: CASSQNLGAEQYF. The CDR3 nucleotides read TGTGCCAGCAGCCAAAACTTGGGGGCCGAGCAGTACTTC.

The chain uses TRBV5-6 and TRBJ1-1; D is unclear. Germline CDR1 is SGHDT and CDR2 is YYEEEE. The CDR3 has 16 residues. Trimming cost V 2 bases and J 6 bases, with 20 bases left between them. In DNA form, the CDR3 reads TGTGCCAGCAGCTTAATCGGGGAATCGGTTGGAGCTGAAGCTTTCTTT. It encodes CASSLIGESVGAEAFF.

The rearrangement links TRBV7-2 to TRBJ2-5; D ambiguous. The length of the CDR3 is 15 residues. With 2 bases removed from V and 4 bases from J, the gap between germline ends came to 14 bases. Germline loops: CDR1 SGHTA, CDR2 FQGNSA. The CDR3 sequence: CASSLTAQVGETQYF. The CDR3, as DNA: TGTGCCAGCAGCTTAACAGCTCAGGTTGGAGAGACCCAGTACTTC.

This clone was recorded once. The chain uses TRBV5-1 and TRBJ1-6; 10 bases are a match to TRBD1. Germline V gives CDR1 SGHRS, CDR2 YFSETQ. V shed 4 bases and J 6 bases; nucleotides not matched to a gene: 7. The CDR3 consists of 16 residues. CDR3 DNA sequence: TGCGCCAGCAGCGACGGGACAGGGGCATCTAATTCACCCCTCCACTTT. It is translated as CASSDGTGASNSPLHF.

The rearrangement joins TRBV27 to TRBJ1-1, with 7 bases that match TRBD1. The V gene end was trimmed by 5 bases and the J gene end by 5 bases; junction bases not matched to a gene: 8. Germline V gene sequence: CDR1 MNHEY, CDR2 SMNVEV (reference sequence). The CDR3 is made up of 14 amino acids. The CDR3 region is CASSKDRVTTEAFF. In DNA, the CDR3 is TGTGCCAGCAGTAAAGACAGGGTTACAACTGAAGCTTTCTTT.

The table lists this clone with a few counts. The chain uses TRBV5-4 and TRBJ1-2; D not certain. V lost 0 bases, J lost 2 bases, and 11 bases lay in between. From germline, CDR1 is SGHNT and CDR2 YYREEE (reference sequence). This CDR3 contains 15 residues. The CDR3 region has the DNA TGTGCCAGCAGCTTGGCTGGAGGGAAAAACTATGGCTACACCTTC. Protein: CASSLAGGKNYGYTF.

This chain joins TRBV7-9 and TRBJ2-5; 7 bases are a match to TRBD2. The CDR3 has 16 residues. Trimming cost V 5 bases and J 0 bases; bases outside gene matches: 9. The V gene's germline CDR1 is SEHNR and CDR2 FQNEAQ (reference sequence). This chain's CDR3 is CASSPKRGTHQETQYF. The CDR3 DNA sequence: TGTGCCAGCAGCCCAAAGCGGGGAACCCACCAAGAGACCCAGTACTTC.

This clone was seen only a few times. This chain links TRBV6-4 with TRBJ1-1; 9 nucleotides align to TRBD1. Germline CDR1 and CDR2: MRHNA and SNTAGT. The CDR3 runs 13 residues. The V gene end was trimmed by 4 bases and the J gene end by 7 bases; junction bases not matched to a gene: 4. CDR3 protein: CASSVGTGFEAFF. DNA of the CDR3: TGTGCCAGCAGTGTGGGGACAGGGTTTGAAGCTTTCTTT.

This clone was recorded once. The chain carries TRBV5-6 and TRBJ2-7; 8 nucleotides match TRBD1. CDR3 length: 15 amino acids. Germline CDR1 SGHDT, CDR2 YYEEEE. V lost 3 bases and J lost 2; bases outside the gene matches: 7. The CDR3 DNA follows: TGTGCCAGCAGCTCTGGGACAGGTGATACCTACGAGCAGTACTTC. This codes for CASSSGTGDTYEQYF.

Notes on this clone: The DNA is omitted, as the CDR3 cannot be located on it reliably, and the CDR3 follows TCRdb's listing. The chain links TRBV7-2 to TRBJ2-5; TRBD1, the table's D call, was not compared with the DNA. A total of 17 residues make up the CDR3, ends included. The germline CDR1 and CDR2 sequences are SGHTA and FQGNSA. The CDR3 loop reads CASSPVGQGTTPPHGYF.

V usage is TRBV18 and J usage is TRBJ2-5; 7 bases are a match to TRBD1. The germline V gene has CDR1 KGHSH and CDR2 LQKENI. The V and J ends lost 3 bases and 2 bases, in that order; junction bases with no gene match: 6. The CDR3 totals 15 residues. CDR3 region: CASSPGQTRQETQYF. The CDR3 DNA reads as TGTGCCAGCTCACCGGGACAGACGCGGCAAGAGACCCAGTACTTC.

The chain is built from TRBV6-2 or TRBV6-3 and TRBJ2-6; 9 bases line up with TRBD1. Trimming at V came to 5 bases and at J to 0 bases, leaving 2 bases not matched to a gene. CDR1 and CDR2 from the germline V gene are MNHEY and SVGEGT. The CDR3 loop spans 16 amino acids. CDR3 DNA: TGTGCCAGCAGTCTGACAGGGGGCTCTGGGGCCAACGTCCTGACTTTC. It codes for CASSLTGGSGANVLTF.

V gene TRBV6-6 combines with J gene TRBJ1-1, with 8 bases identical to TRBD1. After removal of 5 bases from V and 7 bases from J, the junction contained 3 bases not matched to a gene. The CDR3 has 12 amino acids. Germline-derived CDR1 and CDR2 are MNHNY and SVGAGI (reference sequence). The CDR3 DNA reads TGTGCCAGCAGTGTCAGGGGGCATGAAGCTTTCTTT. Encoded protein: CASSVRGHEAFF.

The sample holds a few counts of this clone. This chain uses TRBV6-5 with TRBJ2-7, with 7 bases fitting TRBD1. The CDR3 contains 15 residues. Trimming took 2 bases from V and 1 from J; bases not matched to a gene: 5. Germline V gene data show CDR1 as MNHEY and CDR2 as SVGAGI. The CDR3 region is CASSYEGTASYEQYF. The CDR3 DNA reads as TGTGCCAGCAGTTACGAAGGGACAGCTTCCTACGAGCAGTACTTC.

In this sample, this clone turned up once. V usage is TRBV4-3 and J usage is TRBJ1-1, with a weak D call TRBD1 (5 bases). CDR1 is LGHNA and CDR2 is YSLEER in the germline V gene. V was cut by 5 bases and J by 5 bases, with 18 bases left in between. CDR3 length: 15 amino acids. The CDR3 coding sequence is TGCGCCAGCAGCTCCCTCACGGGGGTGGGGACTGAAGCTTTCTTT. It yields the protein CASSSLTGVGTEAFF.

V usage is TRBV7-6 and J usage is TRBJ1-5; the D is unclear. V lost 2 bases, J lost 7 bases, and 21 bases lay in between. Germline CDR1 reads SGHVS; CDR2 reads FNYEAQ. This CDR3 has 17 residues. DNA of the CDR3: TGTGCCAGCAGCTTAAACGGCGCACCTACTTCAGGACAGCCCCAGCATTTT. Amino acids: CASSLNGAPTSGQPQHF.

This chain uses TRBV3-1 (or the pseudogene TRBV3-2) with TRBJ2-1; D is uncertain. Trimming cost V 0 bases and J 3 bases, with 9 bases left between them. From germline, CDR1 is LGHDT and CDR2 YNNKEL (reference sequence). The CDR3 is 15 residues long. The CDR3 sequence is CASSQDGAYYNEQFF. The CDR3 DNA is TGTGCCAGCAGCCAAGATGGAGCGTACTACAATGAGCAGTTCTTC.

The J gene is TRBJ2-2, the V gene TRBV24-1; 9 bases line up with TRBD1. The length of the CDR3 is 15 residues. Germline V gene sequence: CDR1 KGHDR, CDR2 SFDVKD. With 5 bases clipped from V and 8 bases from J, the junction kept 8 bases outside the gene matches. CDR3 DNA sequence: TGTGCCACCAGTGCCTCGGACAGGGGAGGAGGGGAGCTGTTTTTT. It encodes CATSASDRGGGELFF.

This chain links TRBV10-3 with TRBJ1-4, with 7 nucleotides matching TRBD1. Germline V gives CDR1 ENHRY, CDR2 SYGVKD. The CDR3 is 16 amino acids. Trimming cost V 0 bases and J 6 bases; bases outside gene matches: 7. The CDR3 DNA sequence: TGTGCCATCAGTGAGTCGGGGGCAGGGGGAGATGAAAAACTGTTTTTT. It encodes CAISESGAGGDEKLFF.

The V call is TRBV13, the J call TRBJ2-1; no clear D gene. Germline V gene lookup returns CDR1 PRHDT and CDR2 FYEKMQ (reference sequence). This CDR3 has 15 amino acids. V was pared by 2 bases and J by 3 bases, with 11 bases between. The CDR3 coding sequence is TGTGCCAGCAGCTTACGAGGCCCTAACTACAATGAGCAGTTCTTC. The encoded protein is CASSLRGPNYNEQFF.

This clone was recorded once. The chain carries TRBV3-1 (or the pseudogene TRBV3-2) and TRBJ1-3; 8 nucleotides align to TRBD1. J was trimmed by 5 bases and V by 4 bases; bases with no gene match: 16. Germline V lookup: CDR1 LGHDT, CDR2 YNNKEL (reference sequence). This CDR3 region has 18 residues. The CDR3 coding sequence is TGTGCCAGCAGCCCCCGTCCTTGGAAGGACAGGGACAGAAACACCATATATTTT. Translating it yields CASSPRPWKDRDRNTIYF.